The clone carrying this T cell receptor (beta chain) was observed a few times. The antigen remains undetermined. The data were obtained in a study of blood T cells in healthy people across ages. General study points: The study regarded diversity estimates from one million T cells as underestimates. The fall in TCR beta diversity per million T cells was roughly linear with age.

PCR was performed a second time for about 7 to 12 cycles using a sample-barcoded 5' primer and a J-beta primer mix. MiXCR was run by TCRdb on the 5' RACE reads, yielding one entry per CDR3 protein. This table has 1.5 million to 2 million distinct CDR3 sequences, about 31% appearing once. Germline V gene lookup returns CDR1 DFQATT and CDR2 SNEGSKA (reference sequence). The CDR3 has 15 amino acids. J lost 2 bases, V lost 0 bases, and 7 bases had no gene match. The rearrangement uses TRBV20-1 and TRBJ2-7; 7 positions agree with TRBD2. The receptor comes from a woman in her 30s in good health. Sample: blood. The CDR3, as DNA: TGCAGTGCTAGAGAGCGGGACGGGGGGACCTACGAGCAGTACTTC. Translated: CSARERDGGTYEQYF.